This TCR beta chain is from a study of shared clonotypes between healthy human individuals. Profiling relied on immunoSEQ multiplex PCR, and the TCRdb table lists in-frame clones only, not all of them. Of about 2 million clones listed, around 95% are singletons. V was cut by 2 bases and J by 15 bases, with 23 bases left in between. This CDR3 is 14 amino acids long. The V gene's germline CDR1 is GTSNPN and CDR2 SVGIG (reference sequence). The sequence was collected from a man younger than 35 in good health. The specimen was naive CD4+ T cells sorted from blood. As for subset: CD45RA+ positively selected. This chain links TRBV30 with TRBJ2-1, with D perhaps TRBD1 (6 bases). The CDR3 reads CAWSPNKQGNLLFF. The CDR3 nucleotides are TGTGCCTGGAGTCCGAACAAACAGGGCAACCTGTTGTTCTTC.